The T cell receptor beta chain described here comes from a study of ipilimumab plus nivolumab after autologous stem cell transplantation. Study details: Patients received a median of about five ipilimumab and roughly 8 nivolumab doses.

TCRdb keeps only in-frame clones here, not all; method: immunoSEQ multiplex PCR. The sample lists tens of thousands of clones, 75% to 85% occurring once. Patients got 3 mg/kg IV nivolumab weeks 1, 4, 7, 10, then biweekly through week 26. The J segment lost 2 bases and the V segment lost 3 bases, leaving 2 bases of the junction unmatched. The CDR3 length is 14 residues. The germline CDR1 and CDR2 sequences are SGHRS and YFSETQ. Points on this clone: Its target is unknown.

Notes on the study in general: Authors suggest TCR repertoire, Treg phenotype and gut microbiota support further study.

This TCR was recovered from a male donor with diffuse large B-cell lymphoma. The specimen comprised PBMCs, sampled in a trial of ipilimumab plus nivolumab as post-transplant consolidation. The rearrangement joins TRBV5-1 to TRBJ2-7, with 10 bases lining up with TRBD1. The CDR3 protein is CASSSGTGAYEQYF. CDR3 in DNA: TGCGCCAGCAGCTCCGGGACAGGGGCCTACGAGCAGTACTTC. Full variable domain (remainder filled in from reference TRBV5-1 and TRBJ2-7): KAGVTQTPRYLIKTRGQQVTLSCSPISGHRSVSWYQQTPGQGLQFLFEYFSETQRNKGNFPGRFSGRQFSNSRSEMNVSTLELGDSALYLCASSSGTGAYEQYFGPGTRLTVT.